This T cell receptor (beta chain) came from a study of vaccination and CD4 T cells after COVID-19. At the level of the study: Researchers treated control cultures with a CEFX pool, an HIV-1 Nef pool, or no peptide.

CDR1 is KGHSH and CDR2 is LQKENI in the germline V gene. The CDR3 extends over 15 amino acids. The junction had 7 bases not matched to a gene; V was cut back by 2 bases and J by 5 bases. Scientists ran DNA taken from cultured CD4+ T cells through the Oncomine TCR Beta short-read assay for sequencing. TCRdb re-called the PCR reads with MiXCR, one entry per CDR3 protein. This table holds more than 7,000 distinct CDR3 sequences, around 50% found once. As for treatment: 10-day PBMC culture with coronavirus spike peptide pools or control peptides (ViraFEST assay). In its sample, this clonotype ranks as medium-sized. The antigen is not known.

V and J are TRBV18 and TRBJ2-7, with 9 bases lining up with TRBD1. This clonotype originated in a human donor who had recovered from COVID-19. The sequenced sample consisted of CD4+ T cells from blood, cultured in vitro. Written as DNA, the CDR3 is TGTGCCAGCTCACCAGGGACAGGGTCAAGCCACGAGCAGTACTTC. Its translation: CASSPGTGSSHEQYF.